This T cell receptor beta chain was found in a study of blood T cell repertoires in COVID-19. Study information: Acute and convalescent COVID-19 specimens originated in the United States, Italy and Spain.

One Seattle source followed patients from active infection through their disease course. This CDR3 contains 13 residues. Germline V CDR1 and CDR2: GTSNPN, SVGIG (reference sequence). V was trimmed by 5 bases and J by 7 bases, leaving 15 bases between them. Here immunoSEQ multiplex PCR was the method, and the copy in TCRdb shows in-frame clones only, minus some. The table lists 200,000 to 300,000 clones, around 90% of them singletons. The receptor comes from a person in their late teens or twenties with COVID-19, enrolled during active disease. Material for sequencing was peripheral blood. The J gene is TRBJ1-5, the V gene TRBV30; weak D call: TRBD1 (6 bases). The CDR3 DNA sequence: TGTGCCTGGGACGCGGGGGCAGGCCAGCCCCAGCATTTT. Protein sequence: CAWDAGAGQPQHF.